This entry lists 13 T cell receptor beta chains sequenced from one sample in a study of early T cells in non-severe SARS-CoV-2 infection. MiXCR was run by TCRdb on the 5' RACE reads, yielding one entry per CDR3 protein. Of roughly 34,000 distinct CDR3 sequences detected, over 6% appear once; the ten largest clones hold approximately 13%. The material sequenced was whole blood, taken at baseline. The receptor set was obtained from an adult who was a healthcare worker with PCR-confirmed SARS-CoV-2 infection or an uninfected control (not recorded which).

This clonotype appeared many times. V is TRBV12-5 and J is TRBJ2-1; D remains unclear. The CDR3 totals 12 residues. CDR1 and CDR2 from the germline V gene are LGHNT and FRNRAP. V dropped 7 bases and J dropped 6 bases, with 10 bases sitting between them. The CDR3 sequence is CASAPFGNEQFF. As DNA, the CDR3 is TGTGCTAGTGCCCCGTTCGGCAATGAGCAGTTCTTC.

This clonotype has ten or more counts. V and J are TRBV10-2 and TRBJ1-5, with no clear D. The V gene lost 0 bases and the J gene lost 4 bases, with 4 bases spanning the gap. The CDR3 consists of 13 residues. Germline assignment: CDR1 WSHSY and CDR2 SAAADI. The CDR3 nucleotides read TGCGCCAGCAGTGAGTCGTTAAATCAGCCCCAGCATTTT. Translating it yields CASSESLNQPQHF.

This clonotype was picked up a small number of times. The rearrangement links TRBV7-2 to TRBJ2-1; a possible D gene is TRBD2 (7 bases). Trimming took off 5 bases at V and 4 bases at J, with 15 bases between the two ends. Germline lookup yields CDR1 SGHTA and CDR2 FQGNSA. The CDR3 sequence is 15 residues long. CDR3 in DNA: TGTGCCAGCAGCCCGGGGGGCCGGGGTTACAATGAGCAGTTCTTC. It yields the protein CASSPGGRGYNEQFF.

Many counts were recorded for this clonotype. This rearrangement joins TRBV15 to TRBJ1-2, with D perhaps matching TRBD1 (6 bases). The germline V and J ends were trimmed by 2 bases and 4 bases, with 23 bases remaining between them. The CDR3 is 18 residues long. Germline assignment: CDR1 LNHNV and CDR2 YYDKDF (reference sequence). The CDR3 sequence: CATSRSPIAGAKTYGYTF. Written as DNA, the CDR3 is TGTGCCACCAGCAGAAGCCCCATCGCAGGGGCGAAGACCTATGGCTACACCTTC.

With respect to this clonotype: A much larger clone is a single base away; this may be a read error. The chain links TRBV6-5 to TRBJ2-2; D gene ambiguous. Germline values: CDR1 MNHEY, CDR2 SVGAGI. The length of the CDR3 is 15 residues. Trimming shortened V by 0 bases and J by 6 bases, and 11 bases separated the two germline ends. The CDR3 sequence: CASSYSTESAGELFF. In DNA form, the CDR3 reads TGTGCCAGCAGTTACTCCACCGAGTCTGCCGGGGAGCTGTTTTTT.

This clonotype was seen repeatedly, ten times or more. The chain is built from TRBV7-2 and TRBJ2-3, with 7 positions matching TRBD2. Germline V gene lookup returns CDR1 SGHTA and CDR2 FQGNSA. V lost 2 bases to trimming and J lost 4 bases; unmatched junction nucleotides: 9. The CDR3 totals 16 residues. The CDR3 sequence: CASSLQFAGVADTQYF. The DNA for the CDR3 is TGTGCCAGCAGCTTACAATTCGCGGGAGTCGCAGATACGCAGTATTTT.

The chain employs TRBV5-1 and TRBJ2-1; tentative D call: TRBD2 (5 bases). Germline CDR1 reads SGHRS; CDR2 reads YFSETQ. V lost 4 bases, J lost 8 bases, and 16 bases lay in between. This CDR3 has 14 amino acids. CDR3 sequence (DNA): TGCGCCAGCAGCCCTCGGGGTAGTCAGGATGAGCAGTTCTTC. The encoded protein is CASSPRGSQDEQFF.

This clonotype came up many times. V gene TRBV11-2 combines with J gene TRBJ2-7; 8 positions agree with TRBD1. CDR1 and CDR2 (germline): SGHAT, FQNNGV. The CDR3 totals 16 residues. V shed 4 bases and J 3 bases; nucleotides not matched to a gene: 11. The CDR3 bases are TGTGCCAGCAGCTCTATCCGGGACAGGTCATTCTACGAGCAGTACTTC. As protein: CASSSIRDRSFYEQYF.

This clonotype was found once. The V call is TRBV12-3 or TRBV12-4, the J call TRBJ2-6, with D maybe TRBD1 (7 bases). Trimming removed 3 bases at V and 0 bases at J, with 18 bases between. The CDR3 contains 19 residues. The CDR3 loop is CASSFTRGVARSGANVLTF. CDR3 DNA sequence: TGTGCCAGCAGTTTCACCAGGGGGGTGGCCCGCTCTGGGGCCAACGTCCTGACTTTC.

This clonotype occurred many times. The chain recombines TRBV18 with TRBJ1-2; D is uncertain. The V gene's germline CDR1 is KGHSH and CDR2 LQKENI. There are 12 residues in the CDR3. With 5 bases removed from V and 4 bases from J, the gap between germline ends came to 8 bases. The CDR3 region has the DNA TGTGCCAGCTCAAGCAATCTCTATGGCTACACCTTC. Translation: CASSSNLYGYTF.

This clonotype has a count of ten or more. Here the CDR3 DNA reads TGTGCCATCAGGACCCGGGACAGTAGCACAGATACGCAGTATTTT. Translation: CAIRTRDSSTDTQYF. The rearrangement uses TRBV10-3 and TRBJ2-3; TRBD1 matches at 7 bases. Per the germline V gene, CDR1 is ENHRY and CDR2 is SYGVKD. The CDR3 covers 15 residues. Trimming cost V 6 bases and J 0 bases; bases outside gene matches: 6.

This clonotype was detected many times. V usage is TRBV7-2 and J usage is TRBJ2-7; 7 bases are a match to TRBD1. The V gene's germline CDR1 is SGHTA and CDR2 FQGNSA. The trim removed 3 bases at V and 3 bases at J, leaving 5 bases unmatched. There are 14 residues in the CDR3. CDR3 sequence (DNA): TGTGCCAGCAGCTTGGGACAGAACCTCTACGAGCAGTACTTC. Protein: CASSLGQNLYEQYF.

This clonotype was seen at least ten times. The chain combines TRBV4-1 with TRBJ2-1, with D perhaps matching TRBD2 (5 bases). This CDR3 is 12 amino acids long. Trimming removed 1 base from V and 12 bases from J, with 10 bases in between. CDR1 is MGHRA and CDR2 is YSYEKL in the germline V gene. CDR3 sequence (DNA): TGCGCCAGCAGCCAAGTGATGGGAGCGCAGTTCTTC. This codes for CASSQVMGAQFF.